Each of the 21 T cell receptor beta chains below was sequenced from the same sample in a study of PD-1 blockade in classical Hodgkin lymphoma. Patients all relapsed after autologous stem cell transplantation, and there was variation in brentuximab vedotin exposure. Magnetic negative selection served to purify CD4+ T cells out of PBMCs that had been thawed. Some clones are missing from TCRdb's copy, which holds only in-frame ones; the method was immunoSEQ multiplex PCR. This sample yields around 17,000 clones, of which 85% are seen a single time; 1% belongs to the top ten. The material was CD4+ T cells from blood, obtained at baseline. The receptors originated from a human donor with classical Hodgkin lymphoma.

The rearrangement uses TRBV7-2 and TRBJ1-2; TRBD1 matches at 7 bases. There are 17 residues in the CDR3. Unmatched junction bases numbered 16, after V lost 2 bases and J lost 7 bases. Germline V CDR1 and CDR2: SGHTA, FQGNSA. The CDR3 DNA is TGTGCCAGCAGCTTACGGGCCTACCCGGGGACAGAGAGTGGCTACACCTTC. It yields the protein CASSLRAYPGTESGYTF.

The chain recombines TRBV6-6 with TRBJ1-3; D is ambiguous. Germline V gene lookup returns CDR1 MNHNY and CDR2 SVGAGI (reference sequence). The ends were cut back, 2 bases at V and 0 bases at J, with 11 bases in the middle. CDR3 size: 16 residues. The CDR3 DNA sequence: TGTGCCAGCAGTTACGACCATCGGGCCTCTGGAAACACCATATATTTT. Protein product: CASSYDHRASGNTIYF.

CDR3 nucleotides: TGTGCCAGCAGTTACCCCCGGACTAGCGATAACTACGAGCAGTACTTC. It encodes CASSYPRTSDNYEQYF. J is TRBJ2-7 and V is TRBV6-6, with 9 nucleotides matching TRBD2. Losses at the gene ends were 2 bases for V and 3 bases for J; bases not matched to a gene: 8. The CDR3 contains 16 residues. The germline CDR1 and CDR2 sequences are MNHNY and SVGAGI (reference sequence).

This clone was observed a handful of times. The CDR3 reads CASGSLADTQYF. For the CDR3, the DNA is TGTGCCAGTGGCTCGTTAGCAGATACGCAGTATTTT. The chain links TRBV19 to TRBJ2-3, with unresolved D. The CDR3 consists of 12 residues. The germline V and J ends were trimmed by 8 bases and 4 bases, with 10 bases remaining between them. CDR1 is LNHDA and CDR2 is SQIVND in the germline V gene (reference sequence).

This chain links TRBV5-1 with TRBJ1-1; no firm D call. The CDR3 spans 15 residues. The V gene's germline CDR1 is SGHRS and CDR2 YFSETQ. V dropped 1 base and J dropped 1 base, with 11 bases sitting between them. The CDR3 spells CASSLMAGSNTEAFF. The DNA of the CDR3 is TGCGCCAGCAGCTTGATGGCGGGCTCGAACACTGAAGCTTTCTTT. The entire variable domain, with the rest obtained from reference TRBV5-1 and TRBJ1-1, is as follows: KAGVTQTPRYLIKTRGQQVTLSCSPISGHRSVSWYQQTPGQGLQFLFEYFSETQRNKGNFPGRFSGRQFSNSRSEMNVSTLELGDSALYLCASSLMAGSNTEAFFGQGTRLTVV.

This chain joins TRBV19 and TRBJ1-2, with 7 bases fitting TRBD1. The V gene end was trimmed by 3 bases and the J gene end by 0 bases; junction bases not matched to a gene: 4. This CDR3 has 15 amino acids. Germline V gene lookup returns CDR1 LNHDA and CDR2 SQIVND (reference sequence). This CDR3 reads CASSIPGQPNYGYTF. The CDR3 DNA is TGTGCCAGTAGTATTCCGGGACAGCCTAACTATGGCTACACCTTC.

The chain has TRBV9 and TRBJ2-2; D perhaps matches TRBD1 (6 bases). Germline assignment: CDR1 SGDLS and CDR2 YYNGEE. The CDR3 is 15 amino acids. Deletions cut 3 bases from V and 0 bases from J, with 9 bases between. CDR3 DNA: TGTGCCAGCAGCGCCTGGACAGCGAACACCGGGGAGCTGTTTTTT. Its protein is CASSAWTANTGELFF.

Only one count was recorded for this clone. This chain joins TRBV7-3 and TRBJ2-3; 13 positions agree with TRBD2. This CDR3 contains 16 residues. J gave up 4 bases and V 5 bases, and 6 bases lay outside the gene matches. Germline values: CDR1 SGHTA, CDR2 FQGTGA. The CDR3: CASSIRLAGGPDTQYF. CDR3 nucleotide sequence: TGTGCCAGCAGCATCAGACTAGCGGGAGGCCCAGATACGCAGTATTTT.

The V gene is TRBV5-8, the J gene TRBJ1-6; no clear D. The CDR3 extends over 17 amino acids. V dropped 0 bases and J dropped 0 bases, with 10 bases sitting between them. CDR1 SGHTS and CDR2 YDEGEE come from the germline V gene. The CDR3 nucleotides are TGTGCCAGCAGCTTGGTTACGACGAGCTCCTATAATTCACCCCTCCACTTT. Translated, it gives CASSLVTTSSYNSPLHF.

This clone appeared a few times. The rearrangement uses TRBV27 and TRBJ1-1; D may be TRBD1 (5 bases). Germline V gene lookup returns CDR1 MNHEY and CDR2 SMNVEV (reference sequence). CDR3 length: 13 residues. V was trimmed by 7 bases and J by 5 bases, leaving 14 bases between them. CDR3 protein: CASTRQGRTEAFF. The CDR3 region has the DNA TGTGCCAGCACCCGCCAGGGAAGGACTGAAGCTTTCTTT.

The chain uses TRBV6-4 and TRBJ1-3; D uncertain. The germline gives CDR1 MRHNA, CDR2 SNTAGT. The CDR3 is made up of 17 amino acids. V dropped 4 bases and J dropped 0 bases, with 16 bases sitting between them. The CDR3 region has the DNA TGTGCCAGCAGTGGGTTCTACGGAGAGGCCTCTGGAAACACCATATATTTT. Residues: CASSGFYGEASGNTIYF.

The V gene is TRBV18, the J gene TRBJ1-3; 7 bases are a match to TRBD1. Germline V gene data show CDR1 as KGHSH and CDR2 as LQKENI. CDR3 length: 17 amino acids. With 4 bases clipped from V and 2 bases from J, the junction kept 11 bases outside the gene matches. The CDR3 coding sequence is TGTGCCAGCTCACGTCTAGTCGCAGGGGGTACTGGAAACACCATATATTTT. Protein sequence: CASSRLVAGGTGNTIYF.

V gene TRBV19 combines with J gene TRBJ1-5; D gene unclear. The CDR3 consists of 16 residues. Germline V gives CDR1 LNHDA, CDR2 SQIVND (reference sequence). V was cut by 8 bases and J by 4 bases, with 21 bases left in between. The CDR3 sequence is CASRWREVGENQPQHF. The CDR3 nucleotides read TGTGCCAGTCGATGGAGGGAGGTGGGTGAGAATCAGCCCCAGCATTTT.

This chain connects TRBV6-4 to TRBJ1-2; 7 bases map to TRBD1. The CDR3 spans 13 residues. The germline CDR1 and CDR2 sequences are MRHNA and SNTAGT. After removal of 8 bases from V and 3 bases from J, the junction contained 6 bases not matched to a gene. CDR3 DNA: TGTGCCAGCCCCTGGGACAGTCACTATGGCTACACCTTC. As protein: CASPWDSHYGYTF.

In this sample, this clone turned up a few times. The DNA for the CDR3 is TGTGCCAGCAGCGTAGACAGGCCGAGCACAGATACGCAGTATTTT. This translates into CASSVDRPSTDTQYF. The genes are TRBV9 and TRBJ2-3; a weak D match, TRBD1 (5 bases). Deletions cut 0 bases from V and 0 bases from J, with 8 bases between. CDR1 and CDR2 from the germline V gene are SGDLS and YYNGEE. The length of the CDR3 is 15 residues.

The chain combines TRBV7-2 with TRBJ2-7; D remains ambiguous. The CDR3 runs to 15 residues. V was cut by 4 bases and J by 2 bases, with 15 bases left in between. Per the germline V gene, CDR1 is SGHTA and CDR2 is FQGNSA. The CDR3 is CASSSPHLGTYEQYF. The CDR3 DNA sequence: TGTGCCAGCAGCTCGCCACACCTTGGAACCTACGAGCAGTACTTC.

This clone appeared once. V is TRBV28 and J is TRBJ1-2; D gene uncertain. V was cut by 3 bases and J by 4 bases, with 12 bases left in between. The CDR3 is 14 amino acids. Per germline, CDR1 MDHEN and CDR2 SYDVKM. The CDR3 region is CASSLARSPYGYTF. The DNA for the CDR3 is TGTGCCAGCAGTTTGGCCAGGAGCCCCTATGGCTACACCTTC.

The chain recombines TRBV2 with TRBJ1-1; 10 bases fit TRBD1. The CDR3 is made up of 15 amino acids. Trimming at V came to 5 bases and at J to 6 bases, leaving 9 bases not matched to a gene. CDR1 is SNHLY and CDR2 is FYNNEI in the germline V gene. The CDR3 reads CASSSIGQGVAEAFF. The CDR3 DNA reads TGTGCCAGCAGTAGTATAGGACAGGGGGTCGCTGAAGCTTTCTTT.

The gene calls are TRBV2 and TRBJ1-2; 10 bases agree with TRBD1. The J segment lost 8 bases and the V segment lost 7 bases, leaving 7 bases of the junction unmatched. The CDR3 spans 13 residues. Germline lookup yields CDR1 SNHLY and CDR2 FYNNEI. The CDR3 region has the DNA TGTGCCAGCAAGGGGACAGGGGCATGGGGCTACACCTTC. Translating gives CASKGTGAWGYTF.

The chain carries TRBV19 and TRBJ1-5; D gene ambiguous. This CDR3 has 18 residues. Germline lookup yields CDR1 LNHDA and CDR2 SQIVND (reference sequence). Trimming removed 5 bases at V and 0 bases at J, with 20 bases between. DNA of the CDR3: TGTGCCAGTAGTTCGTGGACGGTCGATGTTTATAGCAATCAGCCCCAGCATTTT. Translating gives CASSSWTVDVYSNQPQHF.

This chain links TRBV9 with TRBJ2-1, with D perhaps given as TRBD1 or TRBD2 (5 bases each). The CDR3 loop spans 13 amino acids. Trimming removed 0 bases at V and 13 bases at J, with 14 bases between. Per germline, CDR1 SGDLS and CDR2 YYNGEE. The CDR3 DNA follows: TGTGCCAGCAGCGTAGACGCCGGGACCGTTCAGTTCTTC. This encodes CASSVDAGTVQFF.